These 25 T cell receptor beta chains were sequenced from one sample in a study of early T cells in non-severe SARS-CoV-2 infection. TCRdb used MiXCR to reprocess the 5' RACE reads, holding one entry per CDR3 protein. Among more than 55,000 distinct CDR3 sequences listed, approximately 13% were seen once. The sequences come from whole blood, collected at baseline. Receptor source: an adult who was a healthcare worker with PCR-confirmed SARS-CoV-2 infection or an uninfected control (not recorded which).

This chain links TRBV10-2 with TRBJ2-3; D is possibly TRBD2 (6 bases). The CDR3 has 15 residues. V lost 0 bases, J lost 2 bases, and 9 bases lay in between. CDR1 and CDR2 (germline): WSHSY, SAAADI. For the CDR3, the DNA is TGCGCCAGCAGTGAGTCTAGCGGCATCACAGATACGCAGTATTTT. Protein: CASSESSGITDTQYF.

This clonotype was observed a single time. This chain links TRBV12-3 or TRBV12-4 with TRBJ2-2; 10 bases match TRBD2. The CDR3 extends over 15 amino acids. V lost 4 bases, J lost 4 bases, and 3 bases stayed unmatched. The CDR3 region has the DNA TGTGCCAGCAGTTCTAGCGGGGGAAGCACCGGGGAGCTGTTTTTT. Its protein product is CASSSSGGSTGELFF.

The sample holds a few counts of this clonotype. V gene TRBV9 combines with J gene TRBJ2-2, with a tentative D call TRBD1 (5 bases). The V gene lost 4 bases and the J gene lost 6 bases, with 10 bases spanning the gap. CDR3 size: 13 residues. Germline CDR1 and CDR2: SGDLS and YYNGEE. The CDR3 protein is CASSPQVAGELFF. CDR3 nucleotide sequence: TGTGCCAGCAGCCCACAGGTTGCCGGGGAGCTGTTTTTT.

This clonotype came up many times. The chain has TRBV19 and TRBJ2-2; D is unresolved. CDR1 is LNHDA, CDR2 SQIVND, per germline (reference sequence). CDR3 length: 14 residues. V was cut by 5 bases and J by 0 bases, with 7 bases left in between. CDR3 coding DNA: TGTGCCAGTAGTTGGCTAGCGAACACCGGGGAGCTGTTTTTT. Amino acid sequence: CASSWLANTGELFF.

The chain is built from TRBV10-3 and TRBJ1-1, with D unclear. This CDR3 has 16 residues. V lost 7 bases and J lost 1, with 19 bases in between. Germline CDR1 ENHRY, CDR2 SYGVKD. The CDR3 DNA is TGTGCCATCAAGAGAACATACACCATACGGAACACTGAAGCTTTCTTT. Its translation: CAIKRTYTIRNTEAFF.

The CDR3 sequence: CASSLTRTEAFF. The CDR3 nucleotides read TGTGCCAGCAGCCTCACAAGGACTGAAGCTTTCTTT. The V call is TRBV7-9, the J call TRBJ1-1, with D unresolved. The CDR3 has 12 amino acids. Germline lookup yields CDR1 SEHNR and CDR2 FQNEAQ (reference sequence). Trimming removed 5 bases from V and 5 bases from J, with 9 bases in between. The full variable domain, in which reference TRBV7-9 and TRBJ1-1 provide the parts outside the CDR3, is DTGVSQNPRHKITKRGQNVTFRCDPISEHNRLYWYRQTLGQGPEFLTYFQNEAQLEKSRLLSDRFSAERPKGSFSTLEIQRTEQGDSAMYLCASSLTRTEAFFGQGTRLTVV.

J is TRBJ2-3 and V is TRBV2; no clear D. CDR1 is SNHLY, CDR2 FYNNEI, per germline. The CDR3 contains 11 residues. Trimming stripped 5 bases from V and 14 bases from J, with 14 bases between. The CDR3, as DNA: TGTGCCAGCAGTAGTGAACCGGCCGCGTATTTT. Its translation is CASSSEPAAYF.

By its share, this clonotype is medium-sized. The chain carries TRBV29-1 and TRBJ1-3; 7 bases are shared with TRBD1. This CDR3 spans 13 amino acids. V lost 4 bases and J lost 4; bases outside the gene matches: 4. Germline loops: CDR1 SQVTM, CDR2 ANQGSEA. This CDR3 is CSVGDSSGNTIYF. The DNA for the CDR3 is TGCAGCGTTGGGGACAGCTCAGGAAACACCATATATTTT.

Only a few counts were recorded for this clonotype. The chain is built from TRBV20-1 and TRBJ1-1; 9 bases line up with TRBD1. The CDR3 runs to 14 residues. V was pared by 4 bases and J by 6 bases, with 9 bases of the junction left unmatched. The germline V gene encodes CDR1 DFQATT and CDR2 SNEGSKA (reference sequence). The CDR3 bases are TGCAGTGCTATCCCGGGACAGGGATTACCTGAAGCTTTCTTT. Translating gives CSAIPGQGLPEAFF.

This clonotype was counted between two and nine times. The V gene is TRBV7-3, the J gene TRBJ2-3; D may correspond to TRBD1 or TRBD2 (6 bases each). Germline V gene data show CDR1 as SGHTA and CDR2 as FQGTGA. Between the trimmed V and J ends, which lost 9 bases and 4 bases, there was a span of 17 bases. The CDR3 has 14 amino acids. The CDR3 DNA sequence: TGTGCCAGTTACCCTTTAGGGGGGCCAGATACGCAGTATTTT. This gives the protein CASYPLGGPDTQYF.

This clonotype was detected ten times or more. This chain connects TRBV29-1 to TRBJ2-7; 9 nucleotides match TRBD1. The ends lost 5 bases at V and 3 bases at J; junction bases unmatched: 5. CDR3 length equals 13 residues. The germline gives CDR1 SQVTM, CDR2 ANQGSEA. The CDR3 reads CSVRGTGIYEQYF. In nucleotides, the CDR3 is TGCAGCGTTCGGGGGACAGGGATCTACGAGCAGTACTTC.

In this sample, this clonotype turned up a few times. CDR3 in DNA: TGTGCCAGCAGCGCCGGGACAGGCTCACTTTTCAGCACAGATACGCAGTATTTT. This translates into CASSAGTGSLFSTDTQYF. The chain carries TRBV9 and TRBJ2-3; TRBD1 matches at 8 bases. Germline CDR1 reads SGDLS; CDR2 reads YYNGEE. The CDR3 totals 18 residues. V shed 3 bases and J 0 bases; nucleotides not matched to a gene: 12.

In regard to this clonotype: This CDR3 fails to terminate in the conserved phenylalanine or tryptophan, so it likely reflects a read error. V is TRBV15 and J is TRBJ2-3; TRBD2 matches 7 bases. From germline, CDR1 is LNHNV and CDR2 YYDKDF (reference sequence). V lost 0 bases, J lost 4 bases, and 10 bases stayed unmatched. The CDR3 has 17 amino acids. CDR3 coding DNA: TGTGCCACCAGCAGAGATACCGGCGGGAGTAACGCAGATACGCAGTATTTA. Translated: CATSRDTGGSNADTQYL.

This clonotype was recorded many times. The chain links TRBV6-2 or TRBV6-3 to TRBJ2-1; D possibly uses TRBD1 or TRBD2 (5 bases each). Germline CDR1 reads MNHEY; CDR2 reads SVGEGT. Trimming took 2 bases from V and 4 from J, leaving 6 bases between them. This CDR3 is built from 13 residues. CDR3 sequence: CASSYGGYNEQFF. CDR3 bases: TGTGCCAGCAGTTACGGGGGATACAATGAGCAGTTCTTC.

This rearrangement joins TRBV29-1 to TRBJ2-3; the D gene is possibly TRBD2 (5 bases). Germline assignment: CDR1 SQVTM and CDR2 ANQGSEA. The CDR3 has 13 residues. The V gene lost 6 bases and the J gene lost 3 bases, with 13 bases spanning the gap. The CDR3 region has the DNA TGCAGCGTGCTAGCATTGAGTACAGATACGCAGTATTTT. Translated: CSVLALSTDTQYF.

The V gene is TRBV4-1, the J gene TRBJ1-1, with D perhaps matching TRBD1 (5 bases). Germline V gene sequence: CDR1 MGHRA, CDR2 YSYEKL. CDR3 size: 15 residues. Trimming shortened V by 4 bases and J by 3 bases, and 15 bases separated the two germline ends. CDR3: CASSRGPAGDTEAFF. CDR3 DNA: TGCGCCAGCAGCCGCGGCCCAGCGGGGGACACTGAAGCTTTCTTT.

Only a few counts were recorded for this clonotype. The chain employs TRBV9 and TRBJ1-6; no reliable D call. The germline gives CDR1 SGDLS, CDR2 YYNGEE. Trimming removed 0 bases at V and 0 bases at J, with 10 bases between. The CDR3 runs 17 residues. The chain's CDR3 is CASSVGDMSSYNSPLHF. The CDR3 coding sequence is TGTGCCAGCAGCGTAGGTGACATGAGCTCCTATAATTCACCCCTCCACTTT.

This clonotype has more than one count but fewer than ten. One junction end does not reproduce the germline sequence, and a read error may be involved. The chain couples TRBV11-2 to TRBJ1-1; no reliable D call. The germline gives CDR1 SGHAT, CDR2 FQNNGV. This CDR3 is 15 amino acids long. CDR3 sequence: CVSSLGFGQDTEAFF. DNA of the CDR3: TGTGTCAGCAGCTTAGGGTTCGGGCAAGACACTGAAGCTTTCTTT. Combining the CDR3 with reference TRBV11-2 and TRBJ1-1 gives the whole variable domain EAGVAQSPRYKIIEKRQSVAFWCNPISGHATLYWYQQILGQGPKLLIQFQNNGVVDDSQLPKDRFSAERLKGVDSTLKIQPAKLEDSAVYLCVSSLGFGQDTEAFFGQGTRLTVV.

This clonotype was detected a few times. The chain links TRBV30 to TRBJ2-1, with 7 bases matching TRBD2. The trim removed 1 base at V and 6 bases at J, leaving 3 bases unmatched. CDR3 size: 13 residues. Germline lookup yields CDR1 GTSNPN and CDR2 SVGIG (reference sequence). Written as DNA, the CDR3 is TGTGCCTGGAGTGGGGGACTACGCAATGAGCAGTTCTTC. This encodes CAWSGGLRNEQFF. Drawing the rest from reference TRBV30 and TRBJ2-1, the complete variable domain is SQTIHQWPATLVQPVGSPLSLECTVEGTSNPNLYWYRQAAGRGLQLLFYSVGIGQISSEVPQNLSASRPQDRQFILSSKKLLLSDSGFYLCAWSGGLRNEQFFGPGTRLTVL.

The chain joins TRBV20-1 to TRBJ1-5; D is uncertain. In germline, CDR1 is DFQATT, CDR2 SNEGSKA (reference sequence). The CDR3 is 13 residues long. The ends were cut back, 4 bases at V and 2 bases at J, with 9 bases in the middle. As DNA, the CDR3 is TGCAGTGCTAAAGGGTCGGGCAATCAGCCCCAGCATTTT. Encoded protein: CSAKGSGNQPQHF.

This chain joins TRBV28 and TRBJ1-2; D uncertain. Germline V gives CDR1 MDHEN, CDR2 SYDVKM. With 1 base removed from V and 8 bases from J, the gap between germline ends came to 8 bases. The CDR3 sequence is 12 residues long. The CDR3 nucleotides read TGTGCCAGCAGTTTATTGCTGGAGGGCTACACCTTC. Translating it yields CASSLLLEGYTF.

This clonotype came up many times. This sequence joins TRBV7-3 and TRBJ2-2, with 9 bases aligning to TRBD2. The CDR3 runs 16 residues. Germline trimming cut 5 bases from V and 5 bases from J; bases unmatched to any gene: 9. The germline V gene has CDR1 SGHTA and CDR2 FQGTGA. The CDR3 loop is CASSPGLAYKTGELFF. As DNA, the CDR3 is TGTGCCAGCAGCCCAGGACTAGCGTATAAGACCGGGGAGCTGTTTTTT.

This clonotype appeared a few times. The V call is TRBV2, the J call TRBJ2-7; 7 positions match TRBD1. This CDR3 comprises 14 residues. V trimming: 2 bases; J trimming: 3 bases; junction bases outside the gene matches: 4. Germline V gene data show CDR1 as SNHLY and CDR2 as FYNNEI. CDR3 amino acids: CASSEQGESYEQYF. The DNA of the CDR3 is TGTGCCAGCAGTGAACAGGGGGAGAGCTACGAGCAGTACTTC.

The chain joins TRBV27 to TRBJ1-1; maybe TRBD1 (5 bases). V shed 3 bases and J shed 5 bases, with 16 bases lying between them. CDR1 and CDR2 (germline): MNHEY, SMNVEV (reference sequence). The CDR3 runs 15 residues. The DNA of the CDR3 is TGTGCCAGCAGTTTGCAGGGCCCACGACCAACTGAAGCTTTCTTT. Protein sequence: CASSLQGPRPTEAFF.

This clonotype was detected ten times or more. The V gene is TRBV20-1, the J gene TRBJ1-1; 8 bases line up with TRBD1. V was pared by 6 bases and J by 4 bases, with 13 bases of the junction left unmatched. CDR3 length: 15 residues. CDR1 DFQATT and CDR2 SNEGSKA come from the germline V gene (reference sequence). CDR3 nucleotides: TGCAGTGCCAATAATTGGACAGGGAGGAGCACTGAAGCTTTCTTT. Translation: CSANNWTGRSTEAFF.